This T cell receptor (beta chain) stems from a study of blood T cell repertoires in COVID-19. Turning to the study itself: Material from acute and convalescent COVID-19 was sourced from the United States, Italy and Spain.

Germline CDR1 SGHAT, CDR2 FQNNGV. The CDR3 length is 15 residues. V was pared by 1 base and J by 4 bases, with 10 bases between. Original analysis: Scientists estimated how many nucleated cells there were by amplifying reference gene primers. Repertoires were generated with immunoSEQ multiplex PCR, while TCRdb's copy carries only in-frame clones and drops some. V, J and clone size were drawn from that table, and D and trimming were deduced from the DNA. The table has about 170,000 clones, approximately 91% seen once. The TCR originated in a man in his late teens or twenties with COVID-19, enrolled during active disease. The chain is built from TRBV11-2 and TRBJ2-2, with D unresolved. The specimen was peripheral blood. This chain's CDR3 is CASSLGASPTGELFF. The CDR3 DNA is TGTGCCAGCAGCTTAGGGGCCAGTCCCACCGGGGAGCTGTTTTTT.